This TCR beta chain was recorded in a study of shared clonotypes between healthy human individuals. Study background: Used for every donor were three CD4 naive, three CD4 memory, two CD8 naive and one CD8 memory plate.

Genomic DNA of each subset was evenly split across several immunoSEQ plates. Clones were read by immunoSEQ multiplex PCR, and TCRdb kept only the in-frame ones, dropping some. The table includes roughly 2,300,000 clones, 80% to 95% detected once. As regards this clone: The antigen remains undetermined. This CDR3 is also generated by other DNA sequences in the sample.

General study findings and limits: Unshared clonotypes carried lower generation probabilities than those common to all four donors. The authors sampled blood alone, and tissue repertoires likely differ.

The sequence was collected from a man aged 18 to 30 in good health. Some clones in this sample may be carry-over from other donors' samples. Sample: naive CD4+ T cells from PBMCs. Subset in this sample: CD45RA+ positively selected.

CDR3 bases: TGTGCCAGCAGCCTGGGGCTAGCGGGAGGGAATGAGCAGTTCTTC. Amino acids: CASSLGLAGGNEQFF. This chain links TRBV7-7 with TRBJ2-1; 12 bases map to TRBD2. The trim removed 5 bases at V and 7 bases at J, leaving 6 bases unmatched. Germline values: CDR1 SSHAT, CDR2 FNYEAQ (reference sequence). CDR3 length: 15 amino acids.